This note documents a single TCR beta chain sequence. Antigen: not known. Assay used: immunoSEQ multiplex PCR; TCRdb lists only in-frame clones, some missing. The sample consists of about 150,000 clones, 92% of them appearing once. The entry originates in a study of T cell responses to AZD1222 COVID-19 vaccine. Notes on the study in general: No repertoire was sampled before or during the peak T cell response, only after it. Recipients of two AZD1222 doses showed rising Spike-specific TCR breadth and depth.

This CDR3 is 16 amino acids long. Germline V gives CDR1 SGHTA, CDR2 FQGNSA. Trimming at V came to 7 bases and at J to 1 base, leaving 9 bases not matched to a gene. The chain uses TRBV7-2 and TRBJ2-2; 7 bases fit TRBD1. The sequences come from peripheral blood, collected 28 days after the second AZD1222 dose. The TCR originated in an adult who received the AZD1222 COVID-19 vaccine. This chain's CDR3 is CASNPQGLLNTGELFF. The CDR3 coding sequence is TGTGCCAGCAACCCACAGGGGTTGTTGAACACCGGGGAGCTGTTTTTT.